This T cell receptor (beta chain) was identified during a study of blood T cell repertoires in COVID-19. Authors' processing steps: Nucleated cell counts were estimated from reference gene primer amplification. Data came from immunoSEQ multiplex PCR; TCRdb stores just in-frame clones and leaves some out. For V, J and clone size, that table is used; D and trimming come from the DNA. This table has 90,000 or so clones, about 91% appearing once. The sample consisted of peripheral blood. The TCR was taken from a human donor with active COVID-19. The donor label of this sample is uncertain.

The CDR3 region is CASSAQGSLNYGYTF. The CDR3 bases are TGTGCCAGCAGCGCACAGGGATCACTGAACTATGGCTACACCTTC. This chain joins TRBV9 and TRBJ1-2; D is perhaps TRBD1 (6 bases). Trimming removed 3 bases at V and 2 bases at J, with 14 bases between. This CDR3 spans 15 amino acids. The germline V gene encodes CDR1 SGDLS and CDR2 YYNGEE.